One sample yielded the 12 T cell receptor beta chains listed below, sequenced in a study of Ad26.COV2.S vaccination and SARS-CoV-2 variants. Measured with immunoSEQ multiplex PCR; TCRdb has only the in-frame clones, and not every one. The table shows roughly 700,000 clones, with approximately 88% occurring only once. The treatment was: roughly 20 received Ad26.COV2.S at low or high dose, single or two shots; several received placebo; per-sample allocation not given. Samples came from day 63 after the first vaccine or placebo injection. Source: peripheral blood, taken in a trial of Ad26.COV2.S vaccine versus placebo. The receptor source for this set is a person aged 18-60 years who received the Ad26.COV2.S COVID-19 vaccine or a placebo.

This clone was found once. The CDR3 region is CASSLKLAGLETQYF. CDR3 bases: TGCGCCAGCAGCTTGAAGCTAGCGGGGTTGGAGACCCAGTACTTC. V is TRBV5-1 and J is TRBJ2-5, with 9 bases aligning to TRBD2. V lost 1 base and J lost 5; bases outside the gene matches: 6. The CDR3 runs 15 residues. CDR1 is SGHRS and CDR2 is YFSETQ in the germline V gene.

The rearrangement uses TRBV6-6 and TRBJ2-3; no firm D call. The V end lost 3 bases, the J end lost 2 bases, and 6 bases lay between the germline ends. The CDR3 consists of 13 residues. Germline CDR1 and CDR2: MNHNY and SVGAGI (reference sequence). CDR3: CASSYRSTDTQYF. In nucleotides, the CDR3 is TGTGCCAGCAGTTATAGGTCCACAGATACGCAGTATTTT.

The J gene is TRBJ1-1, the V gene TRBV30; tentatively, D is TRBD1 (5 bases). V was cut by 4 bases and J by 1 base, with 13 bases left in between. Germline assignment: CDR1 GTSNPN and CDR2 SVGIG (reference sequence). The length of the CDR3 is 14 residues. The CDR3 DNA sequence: TGTGCCTGGACTCGTAAACAGGAGAACACTGAAGCTTTCTTT. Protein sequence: CAWTRKQENTEAFF.

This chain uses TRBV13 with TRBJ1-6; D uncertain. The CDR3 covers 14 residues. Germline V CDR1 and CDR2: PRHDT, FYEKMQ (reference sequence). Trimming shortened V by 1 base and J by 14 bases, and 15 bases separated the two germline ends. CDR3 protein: CASSLARPAQALHF. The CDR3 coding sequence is TGTGCCAGCAGCTTAGCGAGGCCCGCGCAGGCCCTCCACTTT.

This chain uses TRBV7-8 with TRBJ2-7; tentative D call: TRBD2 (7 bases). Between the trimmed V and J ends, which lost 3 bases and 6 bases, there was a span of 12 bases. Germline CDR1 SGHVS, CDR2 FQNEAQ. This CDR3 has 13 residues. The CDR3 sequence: CASSLGGGAEQYF. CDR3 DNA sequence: TGTGCCAGCAGCTTGGGTGGGGGGGCCGAGCAGTACTTC. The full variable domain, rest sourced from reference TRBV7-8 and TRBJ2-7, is GAGVSQSPRYKVAKRGQDVALRCDPISGHVSLFWYQQALGQGPEFLTYFQNEAQLDKSGLPSDRFFAERPEGSVSTLKIQRTQQEDSAVYLCASSLGGGAEQYFGPGTRLTVT.

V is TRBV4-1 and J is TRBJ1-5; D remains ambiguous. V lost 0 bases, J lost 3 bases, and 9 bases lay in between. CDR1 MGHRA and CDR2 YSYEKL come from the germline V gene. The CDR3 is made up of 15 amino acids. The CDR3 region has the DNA TGCGCCAGCAGCCAAGACGGAGGTGACAATCAGCCCCAGCATTTT. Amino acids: CASSQDGGDNQPQHF.

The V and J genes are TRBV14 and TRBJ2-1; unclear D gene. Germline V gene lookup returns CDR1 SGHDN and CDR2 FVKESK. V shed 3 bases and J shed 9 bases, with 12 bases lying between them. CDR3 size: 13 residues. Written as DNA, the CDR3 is TGTGCCAGCAGCCACTACGTGGTGGGTGAGCAGTTCTTC. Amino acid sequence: CASSHYVVGEQFF.

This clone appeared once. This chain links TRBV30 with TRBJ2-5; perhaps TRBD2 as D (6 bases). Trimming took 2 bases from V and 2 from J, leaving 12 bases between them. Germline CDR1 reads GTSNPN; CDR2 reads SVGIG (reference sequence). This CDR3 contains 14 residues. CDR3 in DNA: TGTGCCTGGAGTCCATCTAGCGCTCAAGAGACCCAGTACTTC. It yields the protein CAWSPSSAQETQYF.

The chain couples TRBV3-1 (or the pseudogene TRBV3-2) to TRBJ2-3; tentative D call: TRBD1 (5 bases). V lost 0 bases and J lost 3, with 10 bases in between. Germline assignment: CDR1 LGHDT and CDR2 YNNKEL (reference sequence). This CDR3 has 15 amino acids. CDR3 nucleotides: TGTGCCAGCAGCCAAGATCCTGGGGCTACAGATACGCAGTATTTT. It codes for CASSQDPGATDTQYF.

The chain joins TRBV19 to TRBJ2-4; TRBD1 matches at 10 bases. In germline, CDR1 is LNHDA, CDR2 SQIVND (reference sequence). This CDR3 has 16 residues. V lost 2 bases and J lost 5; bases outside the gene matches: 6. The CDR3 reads CASSIRPTGGQNIQYF. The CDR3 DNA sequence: TGTGCCAGTAGTATACGCCCGACAGGGGGCCAAAACATTCAGTACTTC.

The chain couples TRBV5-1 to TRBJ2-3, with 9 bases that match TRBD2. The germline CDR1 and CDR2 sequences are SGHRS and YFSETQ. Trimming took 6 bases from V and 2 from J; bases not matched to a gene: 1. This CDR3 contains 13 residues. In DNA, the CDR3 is TGCGCCAGCACTAGCGGGGTCACAGATACGCAGTATTTT. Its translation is CASTSGVTDTQYF.

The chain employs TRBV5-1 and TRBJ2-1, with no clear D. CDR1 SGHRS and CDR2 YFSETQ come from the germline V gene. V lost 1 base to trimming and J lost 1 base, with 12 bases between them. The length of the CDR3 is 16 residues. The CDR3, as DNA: TGCGCCAGCAGCTTGCCTCTGGCGGAATCCTACAATGAGCAGTTCTTC. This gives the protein CASSLPLAESYNEQFF. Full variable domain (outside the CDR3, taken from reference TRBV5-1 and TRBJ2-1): KAGVTQTPRYLIKTRGQQVTLSCSPISGHRSVSWYQQTPGQGLQFLFEYFSETQRNKGNFPGRFSGRQFSNSRSEMNVSTLELGDSALYLCASSLPLAESYNEQFFGPGTRLTVL.